The clone carrying this T cell receptor beta chain came up a few times. This record comes from a study of T-cell memory formation after mild COVID-19. TCRdb used MiXCR to reprocess the 5' RACE reads, holding one entry per CDR3 protein. The table includes just over 300,000 distinct CDR3 sequences, roughly a fifth detected once. Per germline, CDR1 LGHDT and CDR2 YNNKEL (reference sequence). V lost 5 bases, J lost 10 bases, and 16 bases lay in between. This CDR3 comprises 13 residues. This chain joins TRBV3-1 and TRBJ2-3; D is ambiguous. Sample: PBMCs or a T cell subset sorted from them (not recorded which). The sequence was collected from a man aged 18-30 years who had mild COVID-19 (a few samples of this study predate the infection). Cell type and time point are not known. Here the CDR3 DNA reads TGTGCCAGCAGCACCGGACGGAAGAACCCGCAGTATTTT. Translating gives CASSTGRKNPQYF.